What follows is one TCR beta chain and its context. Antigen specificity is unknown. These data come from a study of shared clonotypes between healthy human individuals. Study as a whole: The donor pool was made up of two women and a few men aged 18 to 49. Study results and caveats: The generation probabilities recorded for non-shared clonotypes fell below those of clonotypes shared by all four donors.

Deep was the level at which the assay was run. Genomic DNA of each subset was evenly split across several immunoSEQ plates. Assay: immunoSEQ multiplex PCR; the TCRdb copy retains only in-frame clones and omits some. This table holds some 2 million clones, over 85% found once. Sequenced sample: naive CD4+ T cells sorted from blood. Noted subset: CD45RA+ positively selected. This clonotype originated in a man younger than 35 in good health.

The CDR3 DNA reads TGTGCCAGCAGCGTAGAGGTCGGGACTAGGCCCTACGAGCAGTACTTC. Translated: CASSVEVGTRPYEQYF. V usage is TRBV9 and J usage is TRBJ2-7; 8 nucleotides line up with TRBD2. Germline CDR1 and CDR2: SGDLS and YYNGEE. There are 16 residues in the CDR3. The junction had 7 bases not matched to a gene; V was cut back by 0 bases and J by 2 bases.